This TCR beta chain was sequenced for a study of beta chain features in type 1 diabetes. Study-wide context: Healthy donors and patients had similar age, gender and cell yields. Sorted cells numbering roughly 100,000,000 were examined across all samples.

There was one heparinised blood draw per donor, averaging approximately 120 mL. Comments on this clone: The antigen is undetermined.

TCRB transcripts that were expressed got sequenced, as all of the isolated RNA had been reverse transcribed. TCRdb's table, derived via immunoSEQ multiplex PCR, lists solely in-frame clones and lacks some. The sample lists roughly 140,000 clones, 9% to 12% seen once, with 0.45% to 0.6% in the top ten. Regarding the study as a whole: The naive, central memory and Treg TCRB repertoires showed an apparent similarity that was greater among patients than among healthy donors. Significant though moderate, a shortening of TCRB CDR3s appeared in all four CD4+ subsets of Type 1 diabetes patients.

This CDR3 comprises 14 residues. Trimming left V 6 bases short and J 8 bases short, with 17 bases between. Germline CDR1 is KGHSH and CDR2 is LQKENI. The sequenced sample consisted of central memory CD4+ T cells from blood. This chain links TRBV18 with TRBJ1-5; D is possibly TRBD1 (6 bases). This clonotype was sampled from a man aged 25 to 45 with type 1 diabetes. CDR3 coding DNA: TGTGCCAGCTCCGTCGCAGGGGCTAAAGAGCCCCAGCATTTT. It is translated as CASSVAGAKEPQHF.